This TCR beta chain was captured by sequencing in a study of human T cells and chemical hapten exposure. Study-level findings and limits: Donor immune responses may differ from healthy people's, since all donors had alopecia.

This clonotype was detected ten times or more. Its antigen is still unknown. V lost 4 bases and J 1 base, leaving 14 bases between the germline ends. This CDR3 is built from 15 residues. Germline V gene lookup returns CDR1 SGHNT and CDR2 YYREEE (reference sequence). TCRdb re-called the RACE reads through MiXCR, storing one row per CDR3 protein. The sample includes approximately 60,000 distinct CDR3 sequences, approximately 10% of them seen just once. The time point: pre-sensitization, week 0. The treatment: therapeutic diphenylcyclopropenone sensitization with weekly scalp DPC. The study enrolled 18 to 70-year-old alopecia patients suitable for DPC. Total RNA came from unfractionated whole blood.

The sample was whole blood, taken in connection with sensitization to the hapten diphenylcyclopropenone (DPC). The gene calls are TRBV5-4 and TRBJ1-1; D is ambiguous. This clonotype originated in a woman aged 40 to 50 with alopecia areata. Some clones in this sample may be carry-over from other donors' samples. The CDR3 here is CASSPSVSQNTEAFF. The CDR3 DNA reads as TGTGCCAGCAGCCCCTCGGTGAGCCAGAACACTGAAGCTTTCTTT. Complete variable domain (other parts from reference TRBV5-4 and TRBJ1-1): ETGVTQSPTHLIKTRGQQVTLRCSSQSGHNTVSWYQQALGQGPQFIFQYYREEENGRGNFPPRFSGLQFPNYSSELNVNALELDDSALYLCASSPSVSQNTEAFFGQGTRLTVV.